This T cell receptor (beta chain) was identified during a study of cytomegalovirus exposure and HLA in healthy donors (dated by TCRdb to 2017 to 2019). Looking at the study overall: An earlier analysis of some 620 of the donors reported approximately 260 Gb of sequence data and 95 million to 140 million unique TCR beta sequences obtained from approximately 180 million T cells. Roughly 320 gigabases of sequencing data and around 88 million unique TCR sequences made up an early release that covered fewer than 650 HLA-typed donors. Of the roughly 410 genotyped donors, approximately 80% were placed in the genetic ancestry cluster associated with self-reported Caucasian donors. The aim of the study was to test whether cataloging public T cell receptors could identify signatures of past pathogen exposure. Using immunosequencing, the study profiled T cell repertoires from 500 to 800 subjects and related those repertoires to cytomegalovirus serostatus. Along with the approximately 600-subject first cohort, a separate validation cohort of over 90 different subjects was used. To predict cytomegalovirus infection status, the study combined high-throughput TCR immunosequencing, statistical association of individual TCRs with disease status, and machine learning. To study patterns of TCR occurrence, a later analysis re-analyzed previously published TCR beta repertoires from 666 donors and added high-resolution HLA genotyping. In the later analysis, no new phenotypic data were used to find candidate immune exposures; instead, reliance was placed on TCR beta sequences and their occurrence across donors. An earlier analysis of a few hundred of the donors applied high-throughput TCR beta sequencing to assess whether each TCR beta V gene segment acted as functional or pseudogenic. Donor age, sex, ethnicity and CMV serostatus were collected together with the repertoire data. Genome-wide SNP genotypes for about three fifths of the roughly 670 donors were used in a later genetic analysis, which treated that subset as a discovery cohort. Every discovery cohort repertoire had been produced on one sequencing platform. Class I and class II HLA loci were covered by the typing at four-digit resolution. Typing coverage varied by locus: roughly 620-640 donors for A, B, C, DRB1 and DQB1; roughly 510 for DQA1; some 610 for DPA1; approximately 490 for DPB1. A few DR-DQ haplotypes were treated as single units for association and clustering because of strong linkage in the cohort. On average, roughly 240,000 unique TCR beta nucleotide sequences were sequenced per donor among some 420 genotyped donors of the cohort, with roughly 20% of those sequences being non-productive.

The CDR3 holds 14 amino acids from the cysteine to the phenylalanine. Only the CDR3 DNA stays, 42 bases, in frame from base 1. The germline V and J ends show losses of 7 bases and 4 bases respectively, and no gene match explains 2 bases of the junction. Taken from the germline V gene, the CDR1 and CDR2 loops are MNHEY and SVGAGI. In total, over 600 healthy bone marrow donors made up the cohort. At the time of sampling, every cohort member was nominally healthy, though immune exposures that went unrecorded were likely present. The donor tested CMV seronegative, placing the donor among the 350 or so seronegative members of the cohort. Each donor provided a peripheral blood sample, and peripheral blood mononuclear cells were used for TCR beta sequencing. Genomic DNA was extracted from the blood cell samples with the Qiagen DNeasy Blood Extraction Kit. The study at large found these results: For the cohort, immune exposure information was limited to CMV serostatus. According to a later analysis, parvovirus B19, influenza, CMV and Epstein-Barr virus appeared linked to several top co-occurrence clusters. Because some donors lacked HLA typing at each locus, the association tests relied only on the typed subset. The study listed around 160 TCR beta chains as associated with cytomegalovirus. Compared with equally common non-associated chains, HLA-associated TCR beta chains in a later analysis were more clonally expanded and had lower generation probabilities. Some IMGT-functional V segments, including TRBV6-2 and TRBV6-3, could not be told apart with the 87-base-pair reads, so those segments were excluded. A later analysis found that most CMV-associated TCR beta chains appeared HLA-restricted, with HLA associations seemingly driven largely by CMV exposure. A further reported finding was that TCR beta sequences accurately predicted the HLA-A and HLA-B alleles for most subjects in the first cohort. According to a later analysis, TCR association rates differed among HLA loci, with DRB1 alleles showing the most associated TCRs and HLA-C alleles showing the fewest. A later analysis associated about 16,000 TCR beta sequences with specific HLA alleles at a false discovery rate of 0.05. Across donors, most TCR sequences were observed very rarely, whereas some public TCRs were present in many individuals. Cytomegalovirus status was reported to be diagnosed by the classifier with high specificity and sensitivity in both the original and validation cohorts. It was suggested by the authors that the approach could potentially be generalized to other disease states and immunological phenotypes. In vitro tests confirmed that a few of the cytomegalovirus-associated TCR beta chains recognize cytomegalovirus antigens. Linkage disequilibrium might explain the correlated functional status among segregating V segments, but an unknown experimental factor could not be ruled out. This cohort had only TCR beta chains sequenced, and the lack of alpha or paired-chain data limited which features could be detected. Roughly uniform sequencing depth across donors was assumed in presence/absence analyses, although this assumption may not hold. Assigning TCR associations to individual alleles was difficult when HLA alleles, especially DR and DQ, strongly co-occurred. An association between a missense DCLRE1C variant and V-gene and J-gene trimming of TCR beta chains was found in a later genetic analysis and replicated in an independent cohort. A later genetic analysis reported fewer N-insertions in productive TCRs among donors in an Asian-associated ancestry cluster than the roughly 690-donor mean. In an earlier analysis of more than 500 of the donors, most TCR beta V segments appeared in productive rearrangements about 87% or about 30% of the time, broadly matching IMGT annotations. A cluster of highly shared sequence variants was judged likely to be a technical artifact of the sequencing pipeline. Because counts were too low, about 18 rarely observed V segments, including chromosome 9 orphons, were excluded from the earlier analysis of roughly 580 of the donors.

Libraries came from the immunoSEQ multiplex PCR assay. A mixture of 60 forward primers for TCR Vbeta segments and 13 reverse primers for TCR Jbeta segments was used in the multiplex PCR. The CDR3 region of rearranged TCR beta genes was amplified from genomic DNA by a multiplex PCR assay. Amplified TCR beta libraries were sequenced as 87-base-pair reads on the Illumina HiSeq System. In the paper's pipeline: A later analysis counted about 80 million unique TCR beta chains across the 650 to 700 repertoires, and some 11 million of these chains were shared by at least two donors. To remove PCR and sequencing errors, raw reads were error-corrected and collapsed into unique sequences using a nearest-neighbor algorithm that merged closely related sequences. CDR3 sequences were aligned to IMGT reference sequences to assign V, D and J gene segments. For a sequence to be retained, a match of at least six nucleotides to both a V gene segment and a J gene segment was required. A rearrangement counted as productive if the CDR3 had no stop codons and remained in frame with V and J, and every other rearrangement counted as non-productive. Following IMGT convention, CDR3 was defined as the stretch from the second conserved V-encoded cysteine to the conserved J-encoded phenylalanine. Sequences without an unambiguous match to a single V gene segment were excluded from the earlier analysis of approximately 600 of the donors. In an earlier analysis of a few hundred of the donors, a V segment was called functional when productive rearrangements were above 56.7%, and segregating when the standard deviation between donors exceeded 5%. A statistical classification framework was developed to diagnose cytomegalovirus status using the catalog of TCR beta chain sequences. A later analysis assigned V and J genes by comparing TCR nucleotide sequences with IMGT/GENE-DB human TR gene sequences. Using the TCRdist pipeline, a later analysis assigned CDR3 sequences along with most-parsimonious VDJ recombination scenarios. In a later analysis, each TCR beta chain was defined by its CDR3 amino acid sequence together with its V-gene family, and reads without a unique V-gene family were excluded. A later analysis removed 550 to 650 highly shared, low-generation-probability nucleotide sequences to deal with suspected cross-contamination and a sequencing artifact. In a later analysis, a clonal expansion index was calculated for each public chain from normalized within-repertoire ranks of inferred template counts. In a later analysis, generation probabilities were computed with a VDJ recombination model fitted to out-of-frame rearrangements, and the resulting probabilities were checked against IGoR. A later analysis scored TCR-TCR, TCR-HLA and TCR-CMV co-occurrence with hypergeometric tests, applying a repertoire-size bias correction to TCR pairs. To estimate false discovery rates, a later analysis permuted the HLA or CMV assignments 20 times. In a later analysis, co-occurring TCRs were grouped using DBSCAN, with TCRdist sequence similarity added in when clustering inside HLA-allele-positive subsets. Co-occurrence clustering excluded repertoires with fewer than 30,000 or more than 120,000 public chains, plus five with anomalous nucleotide sharing. The table comes from immuneACCESS by way of TCRdb, which keeps in-frame sequences with V and J called. Part of the clones is missing from these tables; in studies checked, under half for an unresolved V gene and the rest for unknown reasons. The D gene and trimming were derived from the DNA, and the V and J assignments and clone size from that table. This sample lists fewer than 80,000 clones; 65% to 80% were detected once. Of the sample, 5.4% is held by the ten largest clones.

This clone has only one observation. The antigen it recognizes is unknown. No per-base quality is available; no much larger clone lies one base away. The receptor was derived from a woman aged 30 to 39 in good health and CMV-seronegative. Recombination linked TRBV6-5 to TRBJ2-1, with 12 bases in between that match TRBD2. The material sequenced was PBMCs. The DNA sequence is as follows: TGTGCCAGCACCGGACTAGCGGGATACAATGAGCAGTTCTTC. Its amino acids are CASTGLAGYNEQFF.